The text below deals with one T cell receptor beta chain. The repertoire was sequenced with immunoSEQ multiplex PCR; TCRdb's copy has only in-frame clones and lacks some. The data contain some 140,000 clones, roughly 92% of them singletons. The germline CDR1 and CDR2 sequences are SEHNR and FQNEAQ (reference sequence). V gave up 1 base and J gave up 11 bases, with 16 bases separating them. This CDR3 is built from 14 residues. These data originate in a study of control samples from healthy donors and cancer patients. Sequenced sample: blood. The V call is TRBV7-9, the J call TRBJ2-3; D tentatively fits TRBD1 or TRBD2 (5 bases each). This TCR was sampled from a man aged 25 to 40 in good health. CDR3 nucleotide sequence: TGTGCCAGCAGCTTAGTCGGGACCCAGGGCGTGCAGTATTTT. Protein sequence: CASSLVGTQGVQYF.